The rows below give T cell receptor beta chains drawn from one sample of a study of technical replicates of blood from a handful of donors. Method: immunoSEQ multiplex PCR; TCRdb's copy keeps in-frame clones and lacks some. Altogether about 80,000 clones are present, around 90% being singletons, with the ten largest covering about 0.38%. The sequencing input was T cells isolated from PBMCs. The source of these receptors is a human donor in good health. Each CDR3 is given without its conserved first and last residue. Only some rows state a clone size, as once, few, many or a class for expanded clones.

v_call: TRBV2
clone_size: NA
j_call: TRBJ2-3
cdr3_aa: ASADLAGGTDTQY

v_call: TRBV5-1
clone_size: NA
j_call: TRBJ1-5
cdr3_aa: ASNWRGQGGSQPQH

v_call: TRBV7-9
clone_size: NA
j_call: TRBJ1-1
cdr3_aa: ASSIGQGNTEAF

v_call: TRBV7-2
clone_size: NA
j_call: TRBJ2-5
cdr3_aa: ASSLIGGQETQY

v_call: TRBV7-9
clone_size: NA
j_call: TRBJ2-3
cdr3_aa: ASSLDARGGTDTQY

v_call: TRBV29-1
clone_size: NA
j_call: TRBJ2-1
cdr3_aa: SVALAGGPNEQF

v_call: TRBV6-1
clone_size: NA
j_call: TRBJ2-5
cdr3_aa: ATPGTGAETQY

v_call: TRBV19
clone_size: once
j_call: TRBJ1-1
cdr3_aa: ASSYPQGGAF

v_call: TRBV7-2
clone_size: NA
j_call: TRBJ1-2
cdr3_aa: ASSETGTGYGYT

v_call: TRBV4-1
clone_size: NA
j_call: TRBJ2-2
cdr3_aa: ASLAGTAELF

v_call: TRBV6-5
clone_size: NA
j_call: TRBJ2-5
cdr3_aa: ASTRTDQETQY

v_call: TRBV7-2
clone_size: NA
j_call: TRBJ2-2
cdr3_aa: ASSRWTRLSGELF

v_call: TRBV18
clone_size: NA
j_call: TRBJ2-5
cdr3_aa: ASSPLGGTQETQY

v_call: TRBV6-4
clone_size: NA
j_call: TRBJ2-1
cdr3_aa: ASSDSGLADYNEQF

v_call: TRBV27
clone_size: once
j_call: TRBJ1-3
cdr3_aa: ASSPSGGEAGNTIY

v_call: TRBV15
clone_size: once
j_call: TRBJ1-1
cdr3_aa: ATSRPQGKPNTEAF

v_call: TRBV4-2
clone_size: NA
j_call: TRBJ1-2
cdr3_aa: ASSPVSGTESYGYT

v_call: TRBV4-1
clone_size: NA
j_call: TRBJ2-3
cdr3_aa: ASSQVWGSGGMGPDTQY

v_call: TRBV25-1
clone_size: NA
j_call: TRBJ2-6
cdr3_aa: ASSVTFPGANVLT

v_call: TRBV9
clone_size: NA
j_call: TRBJ2-1
cdr3_aa: ASSAKDRDEF

v_call: TRBV2
clone_size: NA
j_call: TRBJ2-7
cdr3_aa: ASSENTDSSYEQY

v_call: TRBV11-2
clone_size: NA
j_call: TRBJ2-1
cdr3_aa: ASSQGGGYEQF

v_call: TRBV7-3
clone_size: NA
j_call: TRBJ2-1
cdr3_aa: ASSPSGRGWEQF

v_call: TRBV9
clone_size: NA
j_call: TRBJ2-3
cdr3_aa: ASSVEPGQDTQY

v_call: TRBV5-1
clone_size: NA
j_call: TRBJ1-2
cdr3_aa: ASSWGQGARGYT

v_call: TRBV4-1
clone_size: NA
j_call: TRBJ2-1
cdr3_aa: ASSQDSRGEQF

v_call: TRBV5-1
clone_size: NA
j_call: TRBJ2-2
cdr3_aa: ASSPDIIGELF

v_call: TRBV19
clone_size: NA
j_call: TRBJ2-1
cdr3_aa: ASSSPRQGRSYNEQF

v_call: TRBV28
clone_size: NA
j_call: TRBJ2-5
cdr3_aa: ASSSLAGVPPTQY

v_call: TRBV5-1
clone_size: NA
j_call: TRBJ2-1
cdr3_aa: ASSLLPDKVFNEQF

v_call: TRBV4-3
clone_size: NA
j_call: TRBJ1-2
cdr3_aa: ASSQDRGTPGRGYT

v_call: TRBV18
clone_size: NA
j_call: TRBJ2-1
cdr3_aa: ASSPGEGQGVDEQF

v_call: TRBV27
clone_size: NA
j_call: TRBJ1-2
cdr3_aa: ASYGQGDYGYT

v_call: TRBV9
clone_size: NA
j_call: TRBJ1-2
cdr3_aa: ASSVSVLLGGPGGYT

v_call: TRBV6-6
clone_size: once
j_call: TRBJ2-2
cdr3_aa: ASSFGQINTGELF

v_call: TRBV28
clone_size: once
j_call: TRBJ2-7
cdr3_aa: ASSFLAGARYEQY

v_call: TRBV27
clone_size: once
j_call: TRBJ1-5
cdr3_aa: ASNFLAPQEPQH

v_call: TRBV9
clone_size: once
j_call: TRBJ2-1
cdr3_aa: ASSPPANEQF

v_call: TRBV19
clone_size: NA
j_call: TRBJ2-7
cdr3_aa: ACGAGTSYEQY

v_call: TRBV4-2
clone_size: NA
j_call: TRBJ1-5
cdr3_aa: ASSTGDQPQH

v_call: TRBV5-1
clone_size: NA
j_call: TRBJ2-1
cdr3_aa: ASSERTTYNEQF

v_call: TRBV20-1
clone_size: NA
j_call: TRBJ2-7
cdr3_aa: SARQAYEQY

v_call: TRBV5-1
clone_size: NA
j_call: TRBJ2-1
cdr3_aa: ASSQGGLTTYNEQF

v_call: TRBV30
clone_size: NA
j_call: TRBJ1-2
cdr3_aa: AWSVQVYSGYT

v_call: TRBV18
clone_size: NA
j_call: TRBJ2-1
cdr3_aa: ASSQRVAGQGNNEQF

v_call: TRBV18
clone_size: NA
j_call: TRBJ1-2
cdr3_aa: ASSLDREDDGYT

v_call: TRBV7-6
clone_size: NA
j_call: TRBJ2-1
cdr3_aa: ASSPWAGTSFLYNEQF

v_call: TRBV7-3
clone_size: few
j_call: TRBJ1-2
cdr3_aa: ASSLQDYGYT

v_call: TRBV7-2
clone_size: NA
j_call: TRBJ2-7
cdr3_aa: ASSSQAGVDEQY

v_call: TRBV5-6
clone_size: NA
j_call: TRBJ2-7
cdr3_aa: ASSLLAGGELDEQY

v_call: TRBV7-2
clone_size: NA
j_call: TRBJ2-3
cdr3_aa: ASSYIAGGHGSTDTQY

v_call: TRBV19
clone_size: NA
j_call: TRBJ1-2
cdr3_aa: ASTLTGRNYGYT

v_call: TRBV29-1
clone_size: NA
j_call: TRBJ1-1
cdr3_aa: SVDAKGAWSTEAF

v_call: TRBV5-6
clone_size: NA
j_call: TRBJ1-1
cdr3_aa: ASSLAGKNTEAF

v_call: TRBV5-8
clone_size: NA
j_call: TRBJ2-1
cdr3_aa: ASSLSRGKDFYNEQF

v_call: TRBV30
clone_size: NA
j_call: TRBJ1-4
cdr3_aa: AWSVIRETNEKLF

v_call: TRBV4-1
clone_size: once
j_call: TRBJ2-5
cdr3_aa: ASSRLAGEGETQY

v_call: TRBV18
clone_size: NA
j_call: TRBJ1-5
cdr3_aa: ASSPEDRRNQPQH

v_call: TRBV28
clone_size: NA
j_call: TRBJ1-2
cdr3_aa: ASSLTGTGQLGYT